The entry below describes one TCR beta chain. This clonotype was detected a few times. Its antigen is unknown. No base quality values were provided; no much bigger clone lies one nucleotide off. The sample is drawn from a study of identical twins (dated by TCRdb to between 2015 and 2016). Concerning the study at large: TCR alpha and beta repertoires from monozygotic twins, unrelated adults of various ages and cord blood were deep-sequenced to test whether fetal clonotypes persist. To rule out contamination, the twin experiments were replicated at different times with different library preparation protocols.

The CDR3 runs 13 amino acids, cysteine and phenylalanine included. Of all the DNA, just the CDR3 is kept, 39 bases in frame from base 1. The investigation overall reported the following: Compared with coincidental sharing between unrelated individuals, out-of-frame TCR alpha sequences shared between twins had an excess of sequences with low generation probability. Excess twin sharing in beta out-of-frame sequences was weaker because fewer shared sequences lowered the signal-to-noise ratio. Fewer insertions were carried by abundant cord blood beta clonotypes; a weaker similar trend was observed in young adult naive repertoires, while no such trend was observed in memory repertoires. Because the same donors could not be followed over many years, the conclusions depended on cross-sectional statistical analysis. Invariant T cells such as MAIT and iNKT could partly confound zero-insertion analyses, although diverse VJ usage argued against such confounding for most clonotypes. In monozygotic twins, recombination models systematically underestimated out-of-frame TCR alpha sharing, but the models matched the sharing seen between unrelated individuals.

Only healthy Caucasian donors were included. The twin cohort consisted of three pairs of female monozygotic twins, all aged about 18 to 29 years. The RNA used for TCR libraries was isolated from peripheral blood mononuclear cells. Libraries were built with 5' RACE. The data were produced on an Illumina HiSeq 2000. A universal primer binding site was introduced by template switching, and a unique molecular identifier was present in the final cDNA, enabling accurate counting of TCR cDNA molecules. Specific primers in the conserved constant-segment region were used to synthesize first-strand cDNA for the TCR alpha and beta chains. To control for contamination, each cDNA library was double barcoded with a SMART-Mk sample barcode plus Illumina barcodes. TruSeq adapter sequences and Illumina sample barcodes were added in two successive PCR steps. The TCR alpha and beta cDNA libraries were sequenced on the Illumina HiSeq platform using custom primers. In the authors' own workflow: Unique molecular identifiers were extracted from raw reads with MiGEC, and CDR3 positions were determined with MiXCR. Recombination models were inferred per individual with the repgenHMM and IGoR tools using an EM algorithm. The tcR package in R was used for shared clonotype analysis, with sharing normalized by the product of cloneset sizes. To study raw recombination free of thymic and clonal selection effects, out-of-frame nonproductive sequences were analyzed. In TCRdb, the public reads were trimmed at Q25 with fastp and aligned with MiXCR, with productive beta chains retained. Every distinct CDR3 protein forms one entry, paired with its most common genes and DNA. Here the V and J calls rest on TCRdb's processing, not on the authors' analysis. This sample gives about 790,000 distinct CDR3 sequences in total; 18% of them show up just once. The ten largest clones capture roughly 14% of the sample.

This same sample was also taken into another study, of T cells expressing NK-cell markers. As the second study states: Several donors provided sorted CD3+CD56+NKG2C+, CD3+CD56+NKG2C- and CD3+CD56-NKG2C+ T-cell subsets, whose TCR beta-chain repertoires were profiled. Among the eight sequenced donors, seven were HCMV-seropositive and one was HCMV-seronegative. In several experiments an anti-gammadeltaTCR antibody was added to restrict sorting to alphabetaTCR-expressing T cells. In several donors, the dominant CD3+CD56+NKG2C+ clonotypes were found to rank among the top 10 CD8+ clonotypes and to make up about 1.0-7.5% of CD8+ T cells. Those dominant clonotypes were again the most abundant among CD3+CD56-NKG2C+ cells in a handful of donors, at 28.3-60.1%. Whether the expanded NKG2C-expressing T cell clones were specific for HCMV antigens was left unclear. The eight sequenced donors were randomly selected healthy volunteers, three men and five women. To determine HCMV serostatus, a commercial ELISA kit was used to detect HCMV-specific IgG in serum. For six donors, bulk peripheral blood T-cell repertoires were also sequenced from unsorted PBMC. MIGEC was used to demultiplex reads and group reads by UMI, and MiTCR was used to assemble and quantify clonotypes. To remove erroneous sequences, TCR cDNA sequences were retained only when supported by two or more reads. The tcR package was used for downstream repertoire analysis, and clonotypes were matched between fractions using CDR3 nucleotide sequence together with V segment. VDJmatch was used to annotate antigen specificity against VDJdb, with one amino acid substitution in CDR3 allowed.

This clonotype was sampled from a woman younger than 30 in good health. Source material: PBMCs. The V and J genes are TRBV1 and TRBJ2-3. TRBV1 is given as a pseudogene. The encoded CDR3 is CTSRPNLYDTQYF. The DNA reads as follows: TGCACCAGCAGGCCAAATCTATACGATACGCAGTATTTT.